The entry below gives a single T cell receptor beta chain sequence along with its context. It has no known antigen specificity. The CDR3 measures 16 amino acids from cysteine to phenylalanine. The coding DNA is unavailable. Sequences MNHEY (CDR1) and SMNVEV (CDR2) are obtained from the germline V gene (reference sequence). This record belongs to a study of CXCR3-negative and CXCR3-positive naive CD8 T cells (dated by TCRdb to about 2019). With regard to the full study: In total, about 130 million TRB reads were obtained, or roughly 1.5 +/- 0.3 million reads per library. Diversity and physicochemical repertoire analyses were performed on about eleven donors pooled from two independent experiments. The TRBV-TRBJ cluster analysis covered naive subsets from about 5 donors and memory cells from 3 donors.

Results and caveats for the whole study, not just this receptor: Because surface CD5, which is linked to self-reactivity in mice, was comparable between the naive subsets, TCR interaction strength was also inferred from the physicochemical properties of TRB CDR3s. Naive CXCR3-negative and CXCR3-positive cells from the same donor showed similar TRBV-TRBJ usage, whereas memory cells showed distinct patterns. Comparably high repertoire diversity was found in both naive subsets, whereas much lower repertoire diversity was found in memory CD8+ T cells. Compared with CXCR3-negative naive cells, CXCR3-positive naive cells had TRB CDR3s with higher hydrophobicity (lower Kidera factor 4), lower energy, and higher strength and volume indices. Freshly isolated PBMCs were used for most assays because CXCR3 expression went down partially after cryopreservation.

The listed sequencing device is NextSeq 550. The Human TCR Profiling Kit (MiLaboratory) was used to make UMI-labeled 5' RACE TRB cDNA libraries. cDNA synthesis used the entire amount of extracted RNA, and PCR amplification then used the entire amount of cDNA produced. The libraries were made side by side, with each library going through the same number of PCR cycles. Regarding the original processing steps: About 53,000 +/- 9,400 unique UMI-labeled TRB cDNA molecules per library were extracted with MIGEC and MiXCR, with at least two reads per UMI required. Each library averaged roughly 40,000 +/- 10,000 functional in-frame TRB CDR3 nucleotide clonotypes without stop codons. After each sample was downsampled to 5000 UMI-labeled TRB molecules, VDJtools was used to calculate diversity metrics such as normalized Shannon-Wiener and Chao1. VDJtools computed clonotype-size-weighted physicochemical properties of the central five CDR3 residues: interaction energy, strength, volume and Kidera factor 4. Reprocessed by TCRdb, the reads give a single entry per CDR3 protein sequence, without DNA. TCRdb, not the original authors, processed these V and J calls. The data table for this sample lists under 85,000 distinct CDR3 sequences. The ten largest clones add up to around 1.4% of the sample.

For each CD8+ T cell subset, flow sorting was done in triplicate, and 300,000 to 350,000 cells per subset went directly into RLT lysis buffer. To exclude memory contaminants, naive CD8+ T cells were stringently defined as CD45RO-CCR7+CD27+CD95-. Peripheral blood mononuclear cells were isolated from buffy coats by standard density gradient centrifugation. Naive CXCR3-negative and CXCR3-positive CD8+ T cells were flow-sorted on a FACSAria III. An RNeasy Mini Kit was used to extract total RNA from the sorted cells. The rearrangement combines TRBV27 with TRBJ2-3; the TCRdb D gene call, TRBD1, has no DNA to confirm it. This sequence originates from a human donor in good health. Some clones in this sample may be carry-over from other donors' samples. Sample: naive CXCR3- CD8+ T cells from blood. This specimen's cell subset or site label, per the study, means: CD45RO-CCR7+CD27+CD95- naive CD8+ T cells lacking CXCR3 (TNR3-). CDR3 region: CASSPLGGPSTDTQYF.